What follows are 16 T cell receptor beta chains derived from one specimen sequenced in a study of cytomegalovirus exposure and HLA in healthy donors. The study ran its PCR with 60 Vbeta and 13 Jbeta primers. Measured with immunoSEQ multiplex PCR; TCRdb has only the in-frame clones, and not every one. The sample includes about 97,000 clones, 81% seen only once; the top ten take about 4.9%. Sequenced input: PBMCs. The receptors were sampled from a man aged 40-49 years in good health and CMV-seropositive.

The chain couples TRBV9 to TRBJ2-5; perhaps TRBD2 as D (5 bases). Germline CDR1 and CDR2: SGDLS and YYNGEE. Between the trimmed V and J ends, which lost 4 bases and 8 bases, there was a span of 18 bases. The CDR3 has 14 residues. CDR3 DNA: TGTGCCAGCAGCTCGGACTTAGTCAAGAGAACCCAGTACTTC. Protein product: CASSSDLVKRTQYF.

V usage is TRBV19 and J usage is TRBJ1-1; D remains ambiguous. Per germline, CDR1 LNHDA and CDR2 SQIVND (reference sequence). With 6 bases removed from V and 0 bases from J, the gap between germline ends came to 5 bases. CDR3 length equals 12 residues. DNA for the CDR3: TGTGCCAGTAGGGAGATGAACACTGAAGCTTTCTTT. Encoded protein: CASREMNTEAFF.

The rearrangement links TRBV4-1 to TRBJ2-7; 13 positions match TRBD2. J was trimmed by 2 bases and V by 4 bases; bases with no gene match: 2. Germline CDR1 and CDR2: MGHRA and YSYEKL. CDR3 length: 15 amino acids. CDR3 loop: CASSPGTSGTYEQYF. The CDR3 region has the DNA TGCGCCAGCAGCCCTGGGACTAGCGGGACCTACGAGCAGTACTTC.

Points on this clone: At one boundary the junction diverges from the germline segment, which might be a read error. The chain employs TRBV7-7 and TRBJ2-3, with TRBD2 matching over 12 bases. Germline assignment: CDR1 SSHAT and CDR2 FNYEAQ (reference sequence). CDR3 length: 15 amino acids. The chain's CDR3 is CASSLAGGIGDTQYF. For the CDR3, the DNA is TGTGCTAGCAGCCTAGCGGGGGGGATCGGAGATACGCAGTATTTT.

The chain has TRBV6-1 and TRBJ1-2; TRBD1 is a possible D gene (5 bases). This CDR3 is built from 12 residues. V shed 6 bases and J shed 3 bases, with 8 bases lying between them. The germline CDR1 and CDR2 sequences are MNHNS and SASEGT. In nucleotides, the CDR3 is TGTGCCAGCAGCGACAGCTACTATGGCTACACCTTC. Amino acids: CASSDSYYGYTF.

This clone was recorded a few times. Other DNA sequences in this sample translate to the same CDR3. The chain uses TRBV14 and TRBJ1-4; D not resolved. This CDR3 is built from 14 residues. Per germline, CDR1 SGHDN and CDR2 FVKESK. V was cut by 1 base and J by 5 bases, with 8 bases left in between. The CDR3 sequence is CASSQATGNEKLFF. Here the CDR3 DNA reads TGTGCCAGCAGCCAAGCAACGGGGAATGAAAAACTGTTTTTT.

The chain joins TRBV20-1 to TRBJ2-7, with D possibly being TRBD2 (5 bases). Germline V gene lookup returns CDR1 DFQATT and CDR2 SNEGSKA (reference sequence). Deletions cut 5 bases from V and 6 bases from J, with 11 bases between. This CDR3 region has 11 residues. CDR3 region: CSARGTIEQYF. The CDR3 region has the DNA TGCAGTGCTCGGGGAACCATCGAGCAGTACTTC.

The genes are TRBV5-4 and TRBJ1-3, with D possibly matching TRBD1 (6 bases). The germline gives CDR1 SGHNT, CDR2 YYREEE (reference sequence). This CDR3 contains 16 residues. Trimming removed 2 bases at V and 0 bases at J, with 12 bases between. In DNA form, the CDR3 reads TGTGCCAGCAGCTTAGGGGGTTCGAGCTCTGGAAACACCATATATTTT. It specifies CASSLGGSSSGNTIYF.

The genes are TRBV7-2 and TRBJ2-3; no clear D. CDR1 is SGHTA, CDR2 FQGNSA, per germline. The CDR3 length is 13 residues. The V gene lost 2 bases and the J gene lost 2 bases, with 5 bases spanning the gap. This CDR3 is CASSLKPTDTQYF. CDR3 nucleotides: TGTGCCAGCAGCTTAAAGCCCACAGATACGCAGTATTTT. The complete variable domain, with remaining parts taken from reference TRBV7-2 and TRBJ2-3, reads GAGVSQSPSNKVTEKGKDVELRCDPISGHTALYWYRQSLGQGLEFLIYFQGNSAPDKSGLPSDRFSAERTGGSVSTLTIQRTQQEDSAVYLCASSLKPTDTQYFGPGTRLTVL.

V is TRBV19 and J is TRBJ1-5; D might be TRBD1 (6 bases). Germline values: CDR1 LNHDA, CDR2 SQIVND (reference sequence). This CDR3 comprises 15 residues. Trimming pared 7 bases from V and 0 bases from J, leaving 13 bases between. CDR3 nucleotide sequence: TGTGCCAGTAACCTACAGGGTCTTAGCAATCAGCCCCAGCATTTT. Its protein product is CASNLQGLSNQPQHF.

The rearrangement joins TRBV7-3 to TRBJ2-3; 10 nucleotides align to TRBD2. Germline V lookup: CDR1 SGHTA, CDR2 FQGTGA. This CDR3 has 16 residues. V lost 6 bases and J lost 4; bases outside the gene matches: 10. The CDR3, as DNA: TGTGCCAGCAGTCTTCAGCGGGGGGGCCGGGCAGATACGCAGTATTTT. This encodes CASSLQRGGRADTQYF.

This clone was seen a single time. For the CDR3, the DNA is TGTGCCTGGAGTGATGAGTACGAGCAGTACTTC. Its translation is CAWSDEYEQYF. The genes are TRBV30 and TRBJ2-7; no clear D. The CDR3 covers 11 residues. V was clipped by 1 base and J by 4 bases, with 5 bases between them. Germline V gene data show CDR1 as GTSNPN and CDR2 as SVGIG (reference sequence).

The chain's CDR3 is CASKTGNYGYTF. The CDR3 DNA reads as TGTGCCAGTAAGACAGGCAACTATGGCTACACCTTC. The rearrangement joins TRBV19 to TRBJ1-2; D is possibly TRBD1 (6 bases). The CDR3 loop spans 12 amino acids. Germline loops: CDR1 LNHDA, CDR2 SQIVND (reference sequence). Trimming shortened V by 7 bases and J by 2 bases, and 8 bases separated the two germline ends.

The chain couples TRBV19 to TRBJ1-1; no definite D call. CDR1 and CDR2 (germline): LNHDA, SQIVND (reference sequence). Trimming cost V 6 bases and J 5 bases, with 13 bases left between them. CDR3 size: 13 residues. CDR3 sequence (DNA): TGTGCCAGTAGCGATAGTCCACAGACTGAAGCTTTCTTT. It codes for CASSDSPQTEAFF.

The chain employs TRBV28 and TRBJ2-7, with TRBD1 matching over 10 bases. The CDR3 has 15 amino acids. Germline trimming cut 7 bases from V and 2 bases from J; bases unmatched to any gene: 8. Germline V CDR1 and CDR2: MDHEN, SYDVKM. CDR3 nucleotide sequence: TGTGCCAGCATCGATTCCGGGACAGGGGCCTACGAGCAGTACTTC. Encoded protein: CASIDSGTGAYEQYF. Complete variable domain (other parts from reference TRBV28 and TRBJ2-7): DVKVTQSSRYLVKRTGEKVFLECVQDMDHENMFWYRQDPGLGLRLIYFSYDVKMKEKGDIPEGYSVSREKKERFSLILESASTNQTSMYLCASIDSGTGAYEQYFGPGTRLTVT.

A note on this clone: A read error may produce the germline difference seen at one junction end. The rearrangement joins TRBV7-9 to TRBJ2-7; 9 bases are shared with TRBD2. The germline gives CDR1 SEHNR, CDR2 FQNEAQ (reference sequence). This CDR3 comprises 15 residues. The DNA for the CDR3 is TGTTCCAGCAGCTTATCGACTAGCGGAAACTACGAGCAGTACTTC. The encoded protein is CSSSLSTSGNYEQYF.